Listed below are T cell receptor beta chains from one sample, sequenced in a study of beta chain features in type 1 diabetes. Only in-frame clones appear in the TCRdb table, and some are missing; sequencing was by immunoSEQ multiplex PCR. The sample carries approximately 170,000 clones, 7.5% to 9.5% recorded once. The source material was central memory CD4+ T cells from blood. Receptors were obtained from a woman aged 18-29 years in good health. CDR3s include the opening cysteine and the closing phenylalanine or tryptophan. The D gene is left open where the match is weak. Clone size, where shown, is once, few, many, or a class for clones that have expanded.

V gene: TRBV9
J gene: TRBJ2-6
D gene: TRBD1
clone size: .
CDR3 DNA: TGTGCCAGCAGCGTCGGACAGGGGAGAGGGTCTGGGGCCAACGTCCTGACTTTC
CDR3 protein: CASSVGQGRGSGANVLTF

V gene: TRBV29-1
J gene: TRBJ2-1
D gene: TRBD1
clone size: few
CDR3 DNA: TGCAGCGTTGGAAGGGGGCGATCCTACAATGAGCAGTTCTTC
CDR3 protein: CSVGRGRSYNEQFF

V gene: TRBV5-1
J gene: TRBJ1-4
D gene: .
clone size: few
CDR3 DNA: TGCGCCAGCACCACAGGGTCGACTAATGAAAAACTGTTTTTT
CDR3 protein: CASTTGSTNEKLFF

V gene: TRBV11-3
J gene: TRBJ2-6
D gene: .
clone size: .
CDR3 DNA: TGTGCCAGCAGCCCCTCTGTTGGGGCCAACGTCCTGACTTTC
CDR3 protein: CASSPSVGANVLTF

V gene: TRBV18
J gene: TRBJ1-5
D gene: TRBD1
clone size: .
CDR3 DNA: TGTGCCAGCTCACCGCTTGGGACAGGGTTCGGCTATAGCAATCAGCCCCAGCATTTT
CDR3 protein: CASSPLGTGFGYSNQPQHF

V gene: TRBV7-9
J gene: TRBJ1-2
D gene: .
clone size: few
CDR3 DNA: TGTGCCAGCAGCTTAGGGGCCAGGCGAAACTATGGCTACACCTTC
CDR3 protein: CASSLGARRNYGYTF

V gene: TRBV18
J gene: TRBJ2-7
D gene: .
clone size: few
CDR3 DNA: TGTGCCAGCTCCTCCGGACTCAACTACGAGCAGTACTTC
CDR3 protein: CASSSGLNYEQYF

V gene: TRBV4-2
J gene: TRBJ1-2
D gene: .
clone size: .
CDR3 DNA: TGTGCCAGCAGCCAAGACCTAGGACAGAACTATGGCTACACCTTC
CDR3 protein: CASSQDLGQNYGYTF

V gene: TRBV5-6
J gene: TRBJ2-2
D gene: .
clone size: .
CDR3 DNA: TGTGCCAGCAGCTTGCAGGGGTATAACACCGGGGAGCTGTTTTTT
CDR3 protein: CASSLQGYNTGELFF

V gene: TRBV5-1
J gene: TRBJ1-5
D gene: .
clone size: .
CDR3 DNA: TGCGCCAGCAGCCCAGGACACGACAATCAGCCCCAGCATTTT
CDR3 protein: CASSPGHDNQPQHF

V gene: TRBV7-2
J gene: TRBJ2-6
D gene: .
clone size: .
CDR3 DNA: TGTGCCAGCAACGCCGGGGGTGCTGGGGCCAACGTCCTGACTTTC
CDR3 protein: CASNAGGAGANVLTF

V gene: TRBV5-1
J gene: TRBJ2-3
D gene: .
clone size: few
CDR3 DNA: TGCGCCAGCAGCTTGAGGGCGGGAAGCACAGATACGCAGTATTTT
CDR3 protein: CASSLRAGSTDTQYF

V gene: TRBV5-1
J gene: TRBJ2-7
D gene: .
clone size: few
CDR3 DNA: TGCGCCAGCAGCTCGCTGGGGGCTTCCGAGCAGTACTTC
CDR3 protein: CASSSLGASEQYF

V gene: TRBV5-6
J gene: TRBJ1-2
D gene: TRBD1
clone size: .
CDR3 DNA: TGTGCCAGCAGCTTGGACAGGGGGAGAGGCTACACCTTC
CDR3 protein: CASSLDRGRGYTF

V gene: TRBV10-3
J gene: TRBJ1-2
D gene: TRBD1
clone size: few
CDR3 DNA: TGTGCCATCACCCGCGGACAGGGAGGTGGCTACACCTTC
CDR3 protein: CAITRGQGGGYTF

V gene: TRBV21-1
J gene: TRBJ2-7
D gene: .
clone size: .
CDR3 DNA: TGTGCCAGCAGCGCCCGGACCGGACAGGGCGAGCAGTACTTC
CDR3 protein: CASSARTGQGEQYF

V gene: TRBV4-1
J gene: TRBJ2-7
D gene: TRBD2
clone size: .
CDR3 DNA: TGCGCCAGCAGCCAAGATAGCCCCGGACTAGCGGGGGTGTACGAGCAGTACTTC
CDR3 protein: CASSQDSPGLAGVYEQYF

V gene: TRBV7-2
J gene: TRBJ1-2
D gene: TRBD1
clone size: few
CDR3 DNA: TGTGCCAGCAGCTCCGGACAGGGTGGTGGCTACACCTTC
CDR3 protein: CASSSGQGGGYTF

V gene: TRBV13
J gene: TRBJ2-1
D gene: TRBD2
clone size: few
CDR3 DNA: TGTGCCAGCAGCCACGGACTAGCGGGGGGGCGGTTTTACAATGAGCAGTTCTTC
CDR3 protein: CASSHGLAGGRFYNEQFF

V gene: TRBV5-1
J gene: TRBJ1-1
D gene: .
clone size: .
CDR3 DNA: TGCGCCAGCAGGCGGGGGAATGAAGCTTTCTTT
CDR3 protein: CASRRGNEAFF

V gene: TRBV5-5
J gene: TRBJ2-1
D gene: .
clone size: few
CDR3 DNA: TGTGCCAGCACCTCGGGGGAGAGCTCCTACAATGAGCAGTTCTTC
CDR3 protein: CASTSGESSYNEQFF

V gene: TRBV5-1
J gene: TRBJ2-1
D gene: TRBD2
clone size: .
CDR3 DNA: TGCGCCAGCAGCCCAACGGGAGGTAATGAGCAGTTCTTC
CDR3 protein: CASSPTGGNEQFF